This T cell receptor (beta chain) came from a study of response to subunit inactivated influenza vaccine. The CDR3 contains 15 residues. The V gene end was trimmed by 5 bases and the J gene end by 2 bases; junction bases not matched to a gene: 7. Germline V gene sequence: CDR1 SGHVS, CDR2 FQNEAQ. TCRdb re-derived calls from the RT-PCR reads in MiXCR, one entry per CDR3 protein. The repertoire holds hundreds of thousands of distinct CDR3 sequences, around 11% seen once, with around 10% in the top ten. In addition, the sample was reused for a study of T cells expressing NK-cell markers. Per that study: 5'RACE template switching built TCR beta cDNA with unique molecular identifiers.

The TCR sequence derives from a man aged 45-65 years who received an inactivated influenza vaccine. This chain connects TRBV7-8 to TRBJ2-3; 7 nucleotides agree with TRBD1. The source material was PBMCs from blood, sampled on the day of vaccination. The CDR3 loop reads CASSPGQVYTDTQYF. The CDR3 DNA follows: TGTGCCAGCAGCCCCGGACAGGTGTACACAGATACGCAGTATTTT.